This TCR beta chain was captured by sequencing in a study of blood T cell repertoires in COVID-19. At the level of the study: Whether acute or convalescent, the COVID-19 samples came from the United States, Italy and Spain. Sources were T cells, B-cell-depleted T cells, or PBMCs; the material itself was cDNA or gDNA.

Authors' data handling: Reference gene primer amplification gave estimated nucleated cell counts. Using immunoSEQ multiplex PCR, the repertoire was profiled, and TCRdb retains in-frame clones only, with some absent. That table furnishes V, J and clone size, whereas the DNA furnished D and trimming. This table has around 99,000 clones, around 92% appearing once. Germline loops: CDR1 SGHNT, CDR2 YYREEE (reference sequence). The CDR3 has 13 amino acids. With 10 bases clipped from V and 4 bases from J, the junction kept 6 bases outside the gene matches. The clonotype originates from a middle-aged man with active or convalescent COVID-19. The sequenced sample consisted of peripheral blood. The chain combines TRBV5-4 with TRBJ2-1, with TRBD1 matching over 9 bases. CDR3 DNA: TGTGCCGCCGGAGGACAGGGGTACAATGAGCAGTTCTTC. It translates to CAAGGQGYNEQFF. The whole variable domain, remainder taken from reference TRBV5-4 and TRBJ2-1, is ETGVTQSPTHLIKTRGQQVTLRCSSQSGHNTVSWYQQALGQGPQFIFQYYREEENGRGNFPPRFSGLQFPNYSSELNVNALELDDSALYLCAAGGQGYNEQFFGPGTRLTVL.